This is a list of T cell receptor beta chains from one sample in a study of tumor-infiltrating lymphocytes in localized non-small cell lung cancer. The data were produced by immunoSEQ multiplex PCR, yet TCRdb's version contains in-frame clones alone and is incomplete. The table shows over 15,000 clones, with roughly 69% occurring only once. Sequenced input: lung tumor tissue. The receptor source for this set is a human donor with non-small cell lung cancer. Each CDR3 is given with its conserved first and last residue. Each record gives: D gene, J gene, clone size, V gene, CDR3 protein, CDR3 DNA. A D gene is named only where the DNA matches it firmly. For some rows the clone size is stated as once, few or many, or as a class when expanded; others skip it.

>-|TRBJ2-5|-|TRBV29-1
CSVGLGLTRETQYF
TGCAGCGTTGGCTTGGGACTGACCCGAGAGACCCAGTACTTC
>-|TRBJ2-7|few|TRBV11-2
CASSLSPGTTYEQYF
TGTGCCAGCAGCTTATCGCCGGGAACGACCTACGAGCAGTACTTC
>TRBD2|TRBJ2-1|-|TRBV29-1
CSTFGLAVYNEQFF
TGCAGCACCTTCGGACTAGCGGTATACAATGAGCAGTTCTTC
>TRBD2|TRBJ2-7|-|TRBV5-4
CASSIRRGSDGYEQYF
TGTGCCAGCAGCATCCGCCGCGGGAGCGACGGCTACGAGCAGTACTTC
>-|TRBJ2-1|-|TRBV5-5
CASSGNRVLGEQFF
TGTGCCAGCAGCGGAAACAGGGTCCTGGGGGAGCAGTTCTTC
>-|TRBJ2-6|few|TRBV7-8
CASSTQQGPGAGANVLTF
TGTGCCAGCAGCACCCAGCAGGGGCCCGGGGCTGGGGCCAACGTCCTGACTTTC
>TRBD2|TRBJ2-1|few|TRBV6-5
CASSSTSGVQFF
TGTGCCAGCAGTTCGACTAGCGGGGTGCAGTTCTTC
>TRBD2|TRBJ2-4|-|TRBV7-9
CASSLARGSGRPENIQYF
TGTGCCAGCAGCTTAGCGCGAGGTAGCGGGAGGCCCGAAAACATTCAGTACTTC
>-|TRBJ1-5|once|TRBV2
CASSRVLGGNQPQHF
TGTGCCAGCAGCCGCGTCTTGGGGGGCAATCAGCCCCAGCATTTT
>-|TRBJ1-3|-|TRBV6-6
CASSYWGIGNTIYF
TGTGCCAGCAGTTACTGGGGGATAGGCAACACCATATATTTT
>-|TRBJ1-5|-|TRBV2
CASCGPGRQPQHF
TGTGCCAGCTGCGGGCCGGGACGACAGCCCCAGCATTTT
>-|TRBJ2-5|once|TRBV15
CATSRDLAETQYF
TGTGCCACCAGCAGAGATCTGGCCGAGACCCAGTACTTC
>-|TRBJ2-1|-|TRBV30
CAGNSGPSIYNEQFF
TGTGCCGGCAACAGCGGGCCGAGTATCTACAATGAGCAGTTCTTC
>-|TRBJ1-5|-|TRBV7-8
CASSSGGAGEGPQHF
TGTGCCAGCAGCTCGGGTGGGGCGGGCGAGGGGCCCCAGCATTTT
>-|TRBJ1-2|-|TRBV19
CASSIDYGGLGYTF
TGTGCCAGTAGTATAGATTACGGGGGTCTTGGCTACACCTTC